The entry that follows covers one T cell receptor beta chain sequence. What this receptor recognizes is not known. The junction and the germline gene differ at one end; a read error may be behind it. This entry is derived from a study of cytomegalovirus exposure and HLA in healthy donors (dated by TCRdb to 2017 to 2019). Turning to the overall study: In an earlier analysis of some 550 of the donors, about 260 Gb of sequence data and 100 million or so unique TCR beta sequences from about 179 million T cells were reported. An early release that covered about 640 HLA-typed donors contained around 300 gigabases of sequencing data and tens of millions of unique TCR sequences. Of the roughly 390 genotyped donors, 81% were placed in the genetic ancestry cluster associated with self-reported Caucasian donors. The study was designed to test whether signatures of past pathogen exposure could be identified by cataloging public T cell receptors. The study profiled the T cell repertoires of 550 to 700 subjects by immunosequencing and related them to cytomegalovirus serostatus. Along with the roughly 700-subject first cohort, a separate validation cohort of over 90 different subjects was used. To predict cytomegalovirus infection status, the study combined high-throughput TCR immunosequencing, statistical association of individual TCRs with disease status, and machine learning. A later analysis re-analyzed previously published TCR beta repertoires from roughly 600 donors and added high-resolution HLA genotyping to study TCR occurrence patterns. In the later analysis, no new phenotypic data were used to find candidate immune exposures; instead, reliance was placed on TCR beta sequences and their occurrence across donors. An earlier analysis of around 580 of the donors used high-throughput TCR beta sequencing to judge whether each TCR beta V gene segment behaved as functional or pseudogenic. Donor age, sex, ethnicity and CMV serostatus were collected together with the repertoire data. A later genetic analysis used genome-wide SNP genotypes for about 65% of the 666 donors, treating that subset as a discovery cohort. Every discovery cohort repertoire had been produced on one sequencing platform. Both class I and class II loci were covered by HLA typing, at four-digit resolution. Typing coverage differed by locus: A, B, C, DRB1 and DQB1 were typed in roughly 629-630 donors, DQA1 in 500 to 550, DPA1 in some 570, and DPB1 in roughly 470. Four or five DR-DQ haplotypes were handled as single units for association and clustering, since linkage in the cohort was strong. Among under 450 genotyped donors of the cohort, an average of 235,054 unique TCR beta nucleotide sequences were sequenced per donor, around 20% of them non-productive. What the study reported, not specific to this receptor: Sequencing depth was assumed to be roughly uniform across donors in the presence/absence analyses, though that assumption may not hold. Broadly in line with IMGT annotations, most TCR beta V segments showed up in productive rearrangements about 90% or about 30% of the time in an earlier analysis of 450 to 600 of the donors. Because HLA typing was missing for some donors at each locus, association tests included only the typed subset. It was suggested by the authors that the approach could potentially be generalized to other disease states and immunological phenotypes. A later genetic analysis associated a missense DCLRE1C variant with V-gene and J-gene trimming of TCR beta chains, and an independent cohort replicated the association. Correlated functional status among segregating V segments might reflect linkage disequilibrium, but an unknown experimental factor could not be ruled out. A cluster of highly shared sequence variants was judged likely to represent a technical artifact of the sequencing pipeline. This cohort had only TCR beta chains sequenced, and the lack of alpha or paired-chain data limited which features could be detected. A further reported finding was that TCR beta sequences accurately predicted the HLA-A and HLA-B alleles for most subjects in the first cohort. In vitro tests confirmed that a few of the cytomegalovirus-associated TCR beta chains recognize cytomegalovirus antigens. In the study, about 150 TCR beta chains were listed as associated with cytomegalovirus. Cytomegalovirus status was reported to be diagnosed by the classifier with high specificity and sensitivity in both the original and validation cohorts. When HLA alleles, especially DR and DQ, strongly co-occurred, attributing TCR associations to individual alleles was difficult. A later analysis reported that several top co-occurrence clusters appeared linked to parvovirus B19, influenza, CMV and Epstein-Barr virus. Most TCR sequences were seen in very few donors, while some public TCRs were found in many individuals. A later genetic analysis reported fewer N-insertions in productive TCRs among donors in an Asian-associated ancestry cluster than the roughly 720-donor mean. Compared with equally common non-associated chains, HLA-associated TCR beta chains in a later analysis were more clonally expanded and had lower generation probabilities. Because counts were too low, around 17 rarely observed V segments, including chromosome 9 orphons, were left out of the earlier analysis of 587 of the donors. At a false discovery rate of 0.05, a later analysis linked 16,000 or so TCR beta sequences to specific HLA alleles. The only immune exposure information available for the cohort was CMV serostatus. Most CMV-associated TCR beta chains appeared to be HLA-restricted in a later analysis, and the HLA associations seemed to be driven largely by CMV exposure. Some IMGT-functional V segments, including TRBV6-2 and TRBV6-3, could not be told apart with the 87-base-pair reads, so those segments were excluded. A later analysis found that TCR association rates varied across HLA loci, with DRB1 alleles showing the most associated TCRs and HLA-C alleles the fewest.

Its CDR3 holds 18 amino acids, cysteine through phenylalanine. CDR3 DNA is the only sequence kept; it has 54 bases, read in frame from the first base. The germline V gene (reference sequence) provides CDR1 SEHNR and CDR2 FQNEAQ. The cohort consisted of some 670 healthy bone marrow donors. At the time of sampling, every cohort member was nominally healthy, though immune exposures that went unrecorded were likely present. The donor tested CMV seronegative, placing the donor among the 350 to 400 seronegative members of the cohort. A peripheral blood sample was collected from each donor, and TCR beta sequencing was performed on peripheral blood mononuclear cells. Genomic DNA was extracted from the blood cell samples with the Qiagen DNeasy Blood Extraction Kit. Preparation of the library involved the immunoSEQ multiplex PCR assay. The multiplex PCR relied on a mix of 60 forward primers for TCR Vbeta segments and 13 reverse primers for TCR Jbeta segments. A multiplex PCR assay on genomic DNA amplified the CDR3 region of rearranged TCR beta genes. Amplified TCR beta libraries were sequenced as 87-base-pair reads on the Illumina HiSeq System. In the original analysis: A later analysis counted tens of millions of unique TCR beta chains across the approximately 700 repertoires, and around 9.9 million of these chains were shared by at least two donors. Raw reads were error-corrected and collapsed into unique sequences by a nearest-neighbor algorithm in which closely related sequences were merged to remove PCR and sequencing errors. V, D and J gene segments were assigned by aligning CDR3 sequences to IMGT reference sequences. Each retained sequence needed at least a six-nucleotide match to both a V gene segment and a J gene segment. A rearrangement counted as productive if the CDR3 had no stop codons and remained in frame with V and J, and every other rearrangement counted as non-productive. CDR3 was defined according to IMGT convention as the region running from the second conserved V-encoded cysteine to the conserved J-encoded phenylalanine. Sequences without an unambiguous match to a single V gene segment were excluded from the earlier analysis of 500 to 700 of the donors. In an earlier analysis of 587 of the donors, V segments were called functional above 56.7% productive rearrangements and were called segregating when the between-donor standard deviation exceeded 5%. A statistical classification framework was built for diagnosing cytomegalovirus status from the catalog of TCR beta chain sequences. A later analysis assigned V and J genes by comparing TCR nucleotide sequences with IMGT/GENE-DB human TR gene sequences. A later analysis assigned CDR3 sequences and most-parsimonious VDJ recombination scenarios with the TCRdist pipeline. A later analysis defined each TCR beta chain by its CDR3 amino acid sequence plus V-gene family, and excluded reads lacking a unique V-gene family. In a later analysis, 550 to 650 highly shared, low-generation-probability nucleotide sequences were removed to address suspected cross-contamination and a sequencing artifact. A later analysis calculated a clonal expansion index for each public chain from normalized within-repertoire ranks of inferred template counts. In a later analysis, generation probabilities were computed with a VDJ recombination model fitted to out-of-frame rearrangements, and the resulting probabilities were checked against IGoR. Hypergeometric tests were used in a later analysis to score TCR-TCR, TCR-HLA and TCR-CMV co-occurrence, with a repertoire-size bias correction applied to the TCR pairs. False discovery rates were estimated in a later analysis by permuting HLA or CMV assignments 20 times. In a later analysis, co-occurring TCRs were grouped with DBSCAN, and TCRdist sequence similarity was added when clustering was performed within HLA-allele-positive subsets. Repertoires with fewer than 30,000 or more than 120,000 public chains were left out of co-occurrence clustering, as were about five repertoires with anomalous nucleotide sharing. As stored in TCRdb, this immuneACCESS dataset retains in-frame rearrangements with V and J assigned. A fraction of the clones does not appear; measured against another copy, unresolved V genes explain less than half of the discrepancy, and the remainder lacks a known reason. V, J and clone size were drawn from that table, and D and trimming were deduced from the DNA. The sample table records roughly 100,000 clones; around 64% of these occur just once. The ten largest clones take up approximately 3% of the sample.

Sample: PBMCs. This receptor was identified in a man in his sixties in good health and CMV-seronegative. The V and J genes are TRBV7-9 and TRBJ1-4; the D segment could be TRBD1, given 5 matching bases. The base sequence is TGTTCCAGCAGCTCCCAAATGGGTTTTCAGGGATTCACTCAAAAACTGTTTTTT. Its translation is CSSSSQMGFQGFTQKLFF. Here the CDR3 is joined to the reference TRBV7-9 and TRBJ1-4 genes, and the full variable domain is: DTGVSQNPRHKITKRGQNVTFRCDPISEHNRLYWYRQTLGQGPEFLTYFQNEAQLEKSRLLSDRFSAERPKGSFSTLEIQRTEQGDSAMYLCSSSSQMGFQGFTQKLFFGSGTQLSVL.